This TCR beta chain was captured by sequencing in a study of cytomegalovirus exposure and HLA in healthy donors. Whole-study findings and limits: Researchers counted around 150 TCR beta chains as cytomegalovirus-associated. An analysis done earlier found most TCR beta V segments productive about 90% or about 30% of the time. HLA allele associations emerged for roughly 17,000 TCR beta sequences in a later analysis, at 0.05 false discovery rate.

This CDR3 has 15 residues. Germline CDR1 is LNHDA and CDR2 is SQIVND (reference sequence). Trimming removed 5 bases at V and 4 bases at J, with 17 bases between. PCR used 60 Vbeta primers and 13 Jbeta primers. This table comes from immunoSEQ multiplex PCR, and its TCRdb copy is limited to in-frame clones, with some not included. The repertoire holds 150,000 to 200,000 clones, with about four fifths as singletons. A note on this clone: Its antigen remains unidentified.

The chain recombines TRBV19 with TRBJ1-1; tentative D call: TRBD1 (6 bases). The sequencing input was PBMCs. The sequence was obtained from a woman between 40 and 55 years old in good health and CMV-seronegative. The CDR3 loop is CASSDIQGVGTEAFF. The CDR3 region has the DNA TGTGCCAGTAGTGACATACAGGGCGTGGGCACTGAAGCTTTCTTT.